The 7 T cell receptor beta chains below were found in one sample sequenced in a study of beta chain features in type 1 diabetes. These receptors have no identified antigens. Isolated RNA was reverse transcribed in full, so expressed TCRB transcripts were sequenced. Produced via immunoSEQ multiplex PCR; TCRdb's table is partial and in-frame only. The sample lists 600,000 or so clones; more than 13% were seen once. General observations from the study: Within each of all four CD4+ subsets, Type 1 diabetes patients had TCRB CDR3s that were moderately but significantly shorter.

The sample was naive CD4+ T cells from blood. The receptors were sampled from a man younger than 30 with type 1 diabetes.

The chain carries TRBV7-3 and TRBJ2-1, with D possibly being TRBD1 (6 bases). The germline V gene encodes CDR1 SGHTA and CDR2 FQGTGA. There are 14 residues in the CDR3. V was pared by 2 bases and J by 5 bases, with 10 bases between. CDR3 protein: CASSLSRQDNEQFF. CDR3 nucleotides: TGTGCCAGCAGCTTATCTAGACAGGACAATGAGCAGTTCTTC.

The sample holds a few counts of this clone. The chain recombines TRBV7-2 with TRBJ1-5; no clear D gene. Germline V gives CDR1 SGHTA, CDR2 FQGNSA. There are 14 residues in the CDR3. Trimming stripped 2 bases from V and 4 bases from J, with 9 bases between. CDR3 bases: TGTGCCAGCAGCTTACTGGGGAGGAATCAGCCCCAGCATTTT. Translating gives CASSLLGRNQPQHF. The entire variable domain, with the rest obtained from reference TRBV7-2 and TRBJ1-5, is as follows: GAGVSQSPSNKVTEKGKDVELRCDPISGHTALYWYRQSLGQGLEFLIYFQGNSAPDKSGLPSDRFSAERTGGSVSTLTIQRTQQEDSAVYLCASSLLGRNQPQHFGDGTRLSIL.

V gene TRBV29-1 combines with J gene TRBJ1-2; 9 nucleotides match TRBD1. The V segment lost 6 bases and the J segment 12 bases; nucleotides outside the gene matches: 17. This CDR3 comprises 14 residues. Germline assignment: CDR1 SQVTM and CDR2 ANQGSEA. CDR3 residues: CSVKTGTGIRADTF. Written as DNA, the CDR3 is TGCAGCGTGAAAACCGGGACAGGGATTCGGGCGGACACCTTC.

The V gene is TRBV5-1, the J gene TRBJ1-4, with D perhaps TRBD1 (5 bases). Germline-derived CDR1 and CDR2 are SGHRS and YFSETQ. V was cut by 3 bases and J by 3 bases, with 9 bases left in between. CDR3 length: 14 residues. The CDR3 DNA reads TGCGCCAGCAGCTCCGACAGACCTAATGAAAAACTGTTTTTT. As protein: CASSSDRPNEKLFF.

The J gene is TRBJ1-1, the V gene TRBV14, with TRBD1 as a possible D gene (5 bases). CDR3 length: 14 residues. The V end lost 0 bases, the J end lost 8 bases, and 13 bases lay between the germline ends. Germline V gene data show CDR1 as SGHDN and CDR2 as FVKESK. The CDR3: CASSQDSMGEEAFF. The CDR3 region has the DNA TGTGCCAGCAGCCAAGACTCTATGGGGGAGGAAGCTTTCTTT.

This clone was detected only a few times. The genes are TRBV9 and TRBJ2-5; TRBD1 agrees at 8 bases. CDR1 SGDLS and CDR2 YYNGEE come from the germline V gene. Trimming removed 0 bases from V and 3 bases from J; junction bases left unmatched: 7. The CDR3 runs 16 residues. CDR3 protein: CASSVGGLGQEETQYF. CDR3 DNA sequence: TGTGCCAGCAGCGTAGGGGGTTTGGGACAGGAAGAGACCCAGTACTTC.

This clone was observed a handful of times. V usage is TRBV7-9 and J usage is TRBJ1-4; a possible D gene is TRBD1 (5 bases). V was pared by 4 bases and J by 5 bases, with 11 bases between. This CDR3 region has 14 residues. Germline V gives CDR1 SEHNR, CDR2 FQNEAQ (reference sequence). The CDR3 nucleotides read TGTGCCAGCAGCTCGGGACCGACGAATGAAAAACTGTTTTTT. Its protein is CASSSGPTNEKLFF.